One sample yielded the 30 T cell receptor beta chains listed below, sequenced in a study of cytomegalovirus exposure and HLA in healthy donors. The PCR was carried out with 60 Vbeta primers and 13 Jbeta primers. Only in-frame clones appear in the TCRdb table, and some are missing; sequencing was by immunoSEQ multiplex PCR. The sample carries around 130,000 clones, roughly 70% recorded once. Input material: PBMCs. The receptors originated from a man between 25 and 39 years old in good health and CMV-seronegative.

This rearrangement joins TRBV6-4 to TRBJ2-6; TRBD1 matches 7 bases. This CDR3 comprises 16 residues. CDR1 MRHNA and CDR2 SNTAGT come from the germline V gene. J was trimmed by 3 bases and V by 4 bases; bases with no gene match: 6. The CDR3 loop is CASSASGTVGANVLTF. For the CDR3, the DNA is TGTGCCAGCAGTGCCTCCGGGACAGTTGGGGCCAACGTCCTGACTTTC.

This clone was picked up a small number of times. V is TRBV7-3 and J is TRBJ2-7; weak D call: TRBD1 (5 bases). Trimming pared 0 bases from V and 6 bases from J, leaving 12 bases between. Germline V gives CDR1 SGHTA, CDR2 FQGTGA. This CDR3 region has 14 residues. This CDR3 is CASSLTAGIREQYF. CDR3 nucleotides: TGTGCCAGCAGCTTAACAGCAGGGATCCGCGAGCAGTACTTC.

The V and J genes are TRBV7-8 and TRBJ2-1; 9 nucleotides align to TRBD2. CDR1 and CDR2 (germline): SGHVS, FQNEAQ. The CDR3 extends over 15 amino acids. Losses at the gene ends were 7 bases for V and 1 base for J; bases not matched to a gene: 5. The chain's CDR3 is CASIGLAGSYNEQFF. DNA of the CDR3: TGTGCCAGCATCGGTCTAGCGGGATCCTACAATGAGCAGTTCTTC.

The chain recombines TRBV6-5 with TRBJ2-1, with 13 bases identical to TRBD2. CDR3 length equals 13 residues. Per germline, CDR1 MNHEY and CDR2 SVGAGI. Trimming removed 6 bases from V and 10 bases from J; junction bases left unmatched: 3. Here the CDR3 DNA reads TGTGCCAGCAGAACACTAGCGGGGGGGGAGCAGTTCTTC. It is translated as CASRTLAGGEQFF.

This chain links TRBV29-1 with TRBJ1-1, with a possible D match to TRBD1 (5 bases). V lost 7 bases and J lost 4, with 16 bases in between. CDR3 length: 13 residues. Germline-derived CDR1 and CDR2 are SQVTM and ANQGSEA. DNA of the CDR3: TGCAGCGGACAATCAGGGAGGGGCACTGAAGCTTTCTTT. This sequence encodes CSGQSGRGTEAFF.

This clone was detected once. V usage is TRBV28 and J usage is TRBJ1-2; D is uncertain. V was pared by 3 bases and J by 4 bases, with 12 bases between. Germline CDR1 reads MDHEN; CDR2 reads SYDVKM. The length of the CDR3 is 14 residues. CDR3 residues: CASSFSGSGYGYTF. The DNA for the CDR3 is TGTGCCAGCAGTTTCAGCGGTTCGGGCTATGGCTACACCTTC.

This clone appeared a single time. The rearrangement joins TRBV30 to TRBJ2-7; no clear D gene. CDR3 length equals 12 residues. The V gene's germline CDR1 is GTSNPN and CDR2 SVGIG (reference sequence). Between the trimmed V and J ends, which lost 1 base and 10 bases, there was a span of 14 bases. CDR3 residues: CAWSDDQFPQYF. CDR3 DNA sequence: TGTGCCTGGAGTGACGATCAGTTCCCCCAGTACTTC. Variable domain in full (rest from reference TRBV30 and TRBJ2-7): SQTIHQWPATLVQPVGSPLSLECTVEGTSNPNLYWYRQAAGRGLQLLFYSVGIGQISSEVPQNLSASRPQDRQFILSSKKLLLSDSGFYLCAWSDDQFPQYFGPGTRLTVT.

The V and J genes are TRBV18 and TRBJ1-1, with 12 nucleotides matching TRBD1. This CDR3 has 15 amino acids. Trimming cost V 6 bases and J 1 base; bases outside gene matches: 3. Germline V gene sequence: CDR1 KGHSH, CDR2 LQKENI. The CDR3 region has the DNA TGTGCCAGCTCCGGGACAGGGGGCGGGAACACTGAAGCTTTCTTT. Its protein product is CASSGTGGGNTEAFF.

V gene TRBV7-9 combines with J gene TRBJ1-2, with 7 bases that match TRBD1. CDR1 is SEHNR, CDR2 FQNEAQ, per germline (reference sequence). The CDR3 is made up of 14 amino acids. Trimming removed 2 bases from V and 5 bases from J; junction bases left unmatched: 5. CDR3 sequence: CASSLLGQLYGYTF. DNA of the CDR3: TGTGCCAGCAGCTTATTGGGACAGCTATATGGCTACACCTTC.

The genes are TRBV7-6 and TRBJ2-7; no clear D gene. This CDR3 is 17 amino acids long. Trimming left V 2 bases short and J 0 bases short, with 17 bases between. CDR1 SGHVS and CDR2 FNYEAQ come from the germline V gene. The CDR3 sequence is CASSLSPSGGSSYEQYF. The CDR3 region has the DNA TGTGCCAGCAGCTTAAGCCCAAGTGGCGGTAGCTCCTACGAGCAGTACTTC.

The genes are TRBV19 and TRBJ1-2, with TRBD1 matching 8 bases. This CDR3 region has 14 residues. Germline V gives CDR1 LNHDA, CDR2 SQIVND (reference sequence). J lost 7 bases, V lost 4 bases, and 8 bases had no gene match. The CDR3 reads CASSSPDRDGGYTF. As DNA, the CDR3 is TGTGCCAGTAGTAGTCCGGACAGGGATGGTGGCTACACCTTC. The entire variable domain, with the rest obtained from reference TRBV19 and TRBJ1-2, is as follows: DGGITQSPKYLFRKEGQNVTLSCEQNLNHDAMYWYRQDPGQGLRLIYYSQIVNDFQKGDIAEGYSVSREKKESFPLTVTSAQKNPTAFYLCASSSPDRDGGYTFGSGTRLTVV.

The V gene is TRBV5-1, the J gene TRBJ2-3; 8 nucleotides line up with TRBD2. The V segment lost 2 bases and the J segment 0 bases; nucleotides outside the gene matches: 11. The CDR3 runs to 18 residues. CDR1 SGHRS and CDR2 YFSETQ come from the germline V gene. The CDR3 coding sequence is TGCGCCAGCAGCTTCGATTTGCGGGAGGCCTTTAGCACAGATACGCAGTATTTT. Translation: CASSFDLREAFSTDTQYF.

The chain couples TRBV5-1 to TRBJ2-7, with 7 bases lining up with TRBD2. Germline V gene sequence: CDR1 SGHRS, CDR2 YFSETQ. The CDR3 is 15 residues long. Losses at the gene ends were 0 bases for V and 3 bases for J; bases not matched to a gene: 6. CDR3: CASSLGRDYNYEQYF. CDR3 bases: TGCGCCAGCAGCTTGGGCCGGGACTACAACTACGAGCAGTACTTC.

This clone has only one observation. The rearrangement uses TRBV7-2 and TRBJ1-6, with a possible D match to TRBD1 (6 bases). The CDR3 sequence is 13 residues long. CDR1 SGHTA and CDR2 FQGNSA come from the germline V gene. The V end lost 5 bases, the J end lost 13 bases, and 15 bases lay between the germline ends. CDR3 protein: CASSPNRAEPLHF. CDR3 nucleotides: TGTGCCAGCAGCCCCAACAGGGCCGAGCCCCTCCACTTT.

The chain links TRBV20-1 to TRBJ1-2, with no clear D. Germline loops: CDR1 DFQATT, CDR2 SNEGSKA (reference sequence). The germline V and J ends were trimmed by 3 bases and 7 bases, with 6 bases remaining between them. The CDR3 length is 10 residues. The CDR3 loop reads CSARSGGYTF. The CDR3 coding sequence is TGCAGTGCTAGGTCGGGTGGCTACACCTTC.

J is TRBJ2-7 and V is TRBV27, with D possibly being TRBD1 (5 bases). This CDR3 has 14 residues. Trimming shortened V by 2 bases and J by 5 bases, and 13 bases separated the two germline ends. Germline lookup yields CDR1 MNHEY and CDR2 SMNVEV (reference sequence). The CDR3 loop reads CASSLNRGFHEQYF. CDR3 sequence (DNA): TGTGCCAGCAGTTTAAATAGGGGTTTCCACGAGCAGTACTTC.

Turning to this clone: The same CDR3 also results from other DNA sequences found in this sample. The chain recombines TRBV28 with TRBJ1-1, with D hard to call. The CDR3 length is 12 residues. The ends were cut back, 3 bases at V and 4 bases at J, with 6 bases in the middle. CDR1 is MDHEN, CDR2 SYDVKM, per germline. CDR3 in DNA: TGTGCCAGCAGTTTGGGCACCACTGAAGCTTTCTTT. The encoded protein is CASSLGTTEAFF.

CDR3 DNA: TGTGCCAGCAGTCCCGACAGGGGGACTTACGAGCAGTACTTC. This encodes CASSPDRGTYEQYF. The V and J genes are TRBV27 and TRBJ2-7; TRBD1 matches 9 bases. Germline trimming cut 5 bases from V and 4 bases from J; bases unmatched to any gene: 6. Germline V gene lookup returns CDR1 MNHEY and CDR2 SMNVEV (reference sequence). The CDR3 consists of 14 residues.

The chain employs TRBV6-1 and TRBJ1-5, with D possibly TRBD1 on 5 matching bases. The CDR3 runs to 14 residues. V gave up 7 bases and J gave up 3 bases, with 13 bases separating them. Germline CDR1 is MNHNS and CDR2 is SASEGT. Here the CDR3 DNA reads TGTGCCAGCAAGGGTCCGGGGGACAATCAGCCCCAGCATTTT. It encodes CASKGPGDNQPQHF.

In this sample, this clone turned up a few times. The rearrangement uses TRBV9 and TRBJ2-3; D is undetermined. The ends were cut back, 0 bases at V and 2 bases at J, with 7 bases in the middle. This CDR3 is built from 14 residues. Looked up from germline, CDR1 is SGDLS and CDR2 is YYNGEE. CDR3 loop: CASSVVRNTDTQYF. The CDR3 coding sequence is TGTGCCAGCAGCGTAGTCAGAAACACAGATACGCAGTATTTT. The variable domain in full, with the rest retrieved from reference TRBV9 and TRBJ2-3, is DSGVTQTPKHLITATGQRVTLRCSPRSGDLSVYWYQQSLDQGLQFLIQYYNGEERAKGNILERFSAQQFPDLHSELNLSSLELGDSALYFCASSVVRNTDTQYFGPGTRLTVL.

This sequence joins TRBV2 and TRBJ1-3, with D maybe TRBD1 (6 bases). Germline V CDR1 and CDR2: SNHLY, FYNNEI. The V gene lost 6 bases and the J gene lost 0 bases, with 9 bases spanning the gap. The CDR3 runs 14 residues. CDR3 protein: CASREQGSGNTIYF. DNA for the CDR3: TGTGCCAGCAGGGAACAGGGCTCTGGAAACACCATATATTTT.

The V and J genes are TRBV9 and TRBJ2-7; 7 bases match TRBD1. Germline CDR1 SGDLS, CDR2 YYNGEE. Trimming removed 4 bases from V and 1 base from J; junction bases left unmatched: 8. CDR3 length: 15 amino acids. CDR3 residues: CASSPGQAKSYEQYF. CDR3 in DNA: TGTGCCAGCAGCCCCGGACAGGCGAAGTCCTACGAGCAGTACTTC.

The chain carries TRBV6-5 and TRBJ1-2; 8 positions agree with TRBD1. The CDR3 is 16 amino acids. Germline CDR1 reads MNHEY; CDR2 reads SVGAGI. J lost 4 bases, V lost 0 bases, and 7 bases had no gene match. DNA of the CDR3: TGTGCCAGCAGTTACTCGTTCGAGACAGGGGTCTATGGCTACACCTTC. Amino acids: CASSYSFETGVYGYTF.

This clone was picked up a small number of times. This sequence joins TRBV15 and TRBJ2-3; a possible D gene is TRBD2 (5 bases). The length of the CDR3 is 13 residues. Deletions cut 5 bases from V and 2 bases from J, with 8 bases between. Germline CDR1 LNHNV, CDR2 YYDKDF (reference sequence). CDR3 sequence reads: CATSGLITDTQYF. The CDR3 DNA reads TGTGCCACCAGCGGACTTATCACAGATACGCAGTATTTT. The entire variable domain, with the rest obtained from reference TRBV15 and TRBJ2-3, is as follows: DAMVIQNPRYQVTQFGKPVTLSCSQTLNHNVMYWYQQKSSQAPKLLFHYYDKDFNNEADTPDNFQSRRPNTSFCFLDIRSPGLGDTAMYLCATSGLITDTQYFGPGTRLTVL.

V and J are TRBV9 and TRBJ1-1; TRBD1 matches at 9 bases. The CDR3 consists of 16 residues. The junction had 11 bases not matched to a gene; V was cut back by 4 bases and J by 4 bases. The germline V gene has CDR1 SGDLS and CDR2 YYNGEE. The CDR3 sequence is CASSLLQGAGFTEAFF. As DNA, the CDR3 is TGTGCCAGCAGCCTCCTACAGGGGGCGGGTTTCACTGAAGCTTTCTTT.

The V and J genes are TRBV30 and TRBJ1-1, with D perhaps matching TRBD1 (5 bases). The CDR3 has 10 amino acids. V was shortened by 4 bases and J by 11 bases, with 11 bases between the two germline ends. Germline-derived CDR1 and CDR2 are GTSNPN and SVGIG (reference sequence). The CDR3 spells CAWKGIQAFF. The CDR3 region has the DNA TGTGCCTGGAAGGGGATTCAGGCTTTCTTT.

This chain uses TRBV5-1 with TRBJ1-4, with 7 positions matching TRBD1. The CDR3 contains 13 residues. Unmatched junction bases numbered 2, after V lost 3 bases and J lost 6 bases. Germline V lookup: CDR1 SGHRS, CDR2 YFSETQ. The CDR3 sequence: CASSSGTDEKLFF. CDR3 nucleotide sequence: TGCGCCAGCAGCTCCGGGACAGATGAAAAACTGTTTTTT. The full variable domain, with the rest looked up from reference TRBV5-1 and TRBJ1-4, is KAGVTQTPRYLIKTRGQQVTLSCSPISGHRSVSWYQQTPGQGLQFLFEYFSETQRNKGNFPGRFSGRQFSNSRSEMNVSTLELGDSALYLCASSSGTDEKLFFGSGTQLSVL.

The CDR3 region has the DNA TGCAGCGTTGGTTACCGGTCGGCCGGAGGGACCCAGTACTTC. It translates to CSVGYRSAGGTQYF. The chain couples TRBV29-1 to TRBJ2-5; D is possibly TRBD2 (5 bases). The germline V gene encodes CDR1 SQVTM and CDR2 ANQGSEA. There are 14 residues in the CDR3. V lost 4 bases, J lost 7 bases, and 19 bases lay in between.

The J gene is TRBJ1-1, the V gene TRBV4-2; D unclear. The CDR3 sequence is 13 residues long. Germline V gene sequence: CDR1 LGHNA, CDR2 YNFKEQ. V was cut by 1 base and J by 3 bases, with 6 bases left in between. The CDR3 here is CASSQGIHTEAFF. Written as DNA, the CDR3 is TGTGCCAGCAGCCAAGGTATCCACACTGAAGCTTTCTTT.

The rearrangement uses TRBV4-3 and TRBJ1-4, with unresolved D. Trimming shortened V by 0 bases and J by 5 bases, and 13 bases separated the two germline ends. The V gene's germline CDR1 is LGHNA and CDR2 YSLEER. The CDR3 is 16 residues long. In nucleotides, the CDR3 is TGCGCCAGCAGCCAAGATGAGGCATCGGTCAATGAAAAACTGTTTTTT. Translated, it gives CASSQDEASVNEKLFF.